Listed below are T cell receptor beta chains from one sample, sequenced in a study of CD8 T cells in Susac syndrome. Using its own MiXCR run on the immunoSEQ multiplex PCR reads, TCRdb lists one record per CDR3 protein. The data show some 120,000 distinct CDR3 sequences, around 92% seen once. Sequencing was done on a sample of CD8+ T cells from PBMCs. The receptors here all came from a human donor in good health. Both conserved end residues are part of each CDR3. The D gene is left open where the match is weak. Some rows mark clone size as missing; the rest say once, few, many or name a class of expanded clone.

V gene	clone size	D gene	J gene	CDR3 protein	CDR3 DNA
TRBV18	-	-	TRBJ1-5	CASSPDRHQPQHF	TGTGCCAGCTCCCCGGACCGGCATCAGCCCCAGCATTTT
TRBV7-2	-	TRBD2	TRBJ2-1	CASSYPLAGVPDEQFF	TGTGCCAGCAGCTACCCTCTAGCGGGAGTCCCCGATGAGCAGTTCTTC
TRBV4-1	once	-	TRBJ1-4	CASSQERAGARGEKLFF	TGCGCCAGCAGCCAAGAGAGAGCAGGGGCCCGCGGGGAAAAACTGTTTTTT
TRBV15	-	TRBD2	TRBJ2-2	CATSRDLGGFTGELFF	TGTGCCACCAGCAGAGATCTCGGGGGGTTTACCGGGGAGCTGTTTTTT
TRBV30	-	TRBD1	TRBJ1-5	CAWETGTGFGNQPQHF	TGTGCCTGGGAGACAGGGACAGGATTCGGCAATCAGCCCCAGCATTTT
TRBV24-1	-	TRBD1	TRBJ2-3	CATSDSGQGGDTQYF	TGTGCCACCAGTGATTCCGGACAGGGTGGGGATACGCAGTATTTT
TRBV9	-	-	TRBJ2-1	CASSVATGGYLGEQFF	TGTGCCAGCAGCGTAGCTACGGGGGGCTATCTCGGGGAGCAGTTCTTC
TRBV7-2	-	-	TRBJ1-2	CASSLERANYGYTF	TGTGCCAGCAGCTTAGAGCGGGCCAACTATGGCTACACCTTC
TRBV24-1	-	TRBD2	TRBJ2-1	CATSDPSGGGYNEQFF	TGTGCCACCAGTGACCCTAGCGGGGGGGGCTACAATGAGCAGTTCTTC
TRBV9	-	TRBD2	TRBJ2-1	CASSVRAGGMNEQFF	TGTGCCAGCAGCGTACGGGCGGGAGGGATGAATGAGCAGTTCTTC
TRBV27	-	-	TRBJ2-7	CASSLSGAAPDSYEQYF	TGTGCCAGCAGTTTGTCCGGGGCCGCCCCTGACAGCTACGAGCAGTACTTC
TRBV9	-	TRBD2	TRBJ2-2	CASEAGTNGAGELFF	TGTGCCAGCGAGGCCGGGACTAACGGGGCCGGGGAGCTGTTTTTT
TRBV7-9	-	TRBD2	TRBJ2-7	CASSPTIGLAGYEQYF	TGTGCCAGCAGCCCGACAATAGGACTAGCGGGGTACGAGCAGTACTTC
TRBV5-4	-	-	TRBJ2-7	CASRGGQSSSYEQYF	TGTGCCAGCAGGGGGGGACAGTCGAGCTCCTACGAGCAGTACTTC
TRBV12-3/TRBV12-4	-	TRBD1	TRBJ2-1	CASSPWTGESSYNEQFF	TGTGCCAGCAGTCCCTGGACAGGCGAAAGCTCCTACAATGAGCAGTTCTTC
TRBV12-3/TRBV12-4	-	-	TRBJ2-2	CASRLIQGTGELFF	TGTGCCAGCAGACTAATACAGGGCACCGGGGAGCTGTTTTTT
TRBV6-6	-	TRBD1	TRBJ1-1	CASSYSQGFRAFF	TGTGCCAGCAGTTACTCACAGGGGTTTAGAGCTTTCTTT
TRBV5-1	-	TRBD2	TRBJ2-5	CASSLVGAGGQETQYF	TGCGCCAGCAGCTTGGTTGGCGCGGGGGGGCAAGAGACCCAGTACTTC
TRBV15	-	-	TRBJ2-5	CATSRSVEETQYF	TGTGCCACCAGTAGGTCGGTGGAAGAGACCCAGTACTTC
TRBV5-4	-	-	TRBJ2-5	CASSLKDSEETQYF	TGTGCCAGCAGCTTGAAGGACAGTGAAGAGACCCAGTACTTC
TRBV7-3	-	-	TRBJ1-6	CASTPSQIIPLHF	TGTGCCAGCACCCCCTCCCAGATTATACCCCTCCACTTT
TRBV12-3/TRBV12-4	-	TRBD2	TRBJ2-2	CASTPQTSGRADGELFF	TGTGCCAGCACCCCGCAGACTAGCGGGAGGGCCGACGGGGAGCTGTTTTTT
TRBV30	-	TRBD1	TRBJ2-2	CAWSVKSGGWTGELFF	TGTGCCTGGAGTGTTAAGTCAGGGGGATGGACCGGGGAGCTGTTTTTT
TRBV23-1	-	TRBD1	TRBJ2-5	CASTTGQIPGQGLISGETQYF	TGCGCCAGCACCACGGGACAGATACCCGGACAGGGTCTTATTTCTGGGGAGACCCAGTACTTC
TRBV30	-	TRBD2	TRBJ2-1	CACTPGTSGEQFF	TGTGCCTGCACACCAGGGACTAGCGGCGAGCAGTTCTTC
TRBV7-8	-	-	TRBJ2-1	CASNSLGTEGNEQFF	TGTGCCAGCAACTCGCTCGGAACCGAGGGCAATGAGCAGTTCTTC
TRBV2	once	-	TRBJ2-3	CASSEEIADYTQYF	TGTGCCAGCAGTGAAGAGATAGCTGATTATACGCAGTATTTT
TRBV28	-	-	TRBJ1-4	CASSSPELATNEKLFF	TGTGCCAGCAGTTCACCGGAACTTGCAACTAATGAAAAACTGTTTTTT
TRBV7-8	-	-	TRBJ1-5	CASSPGFRRENQPQHF	TGTGCCAGCAGCCCCGGTTTCCGACGGGAAAATCAGCCCCAGCATTTT
TRBV6-2/TRBV6-3	-	-	TRBJ2-1	CASSRPIRNEQFF	TGTGCCAGCAGTCGGCCAATTCGGAATGAGCAGTTCTTC
TRBV29-1	-	-	TRBJ2-1	CSGSSYNEQFF	TGCAGCGGGAGCTCCTACAATGAGCAGTTCTTC
TRBV19	-	-	TRBJ1-1	CASSFPHRDTEAFF	TGTGCCAGTAGTTTTCCACATCGCGACACTGAAGCTTTCTTT
TRBV5-1	-	-	TRBJ2-7	CASRGVGEQYF	TGCGCCAGCCGCGGCGTTGGTGAGCAGTACTTC
TRBV14	-	-	TRBJ2-1	CASSQEWRDGPRFF	TGTGCCAGCAGCCAAGAATGGCGGGACGGGCCTCGGTTCTTC